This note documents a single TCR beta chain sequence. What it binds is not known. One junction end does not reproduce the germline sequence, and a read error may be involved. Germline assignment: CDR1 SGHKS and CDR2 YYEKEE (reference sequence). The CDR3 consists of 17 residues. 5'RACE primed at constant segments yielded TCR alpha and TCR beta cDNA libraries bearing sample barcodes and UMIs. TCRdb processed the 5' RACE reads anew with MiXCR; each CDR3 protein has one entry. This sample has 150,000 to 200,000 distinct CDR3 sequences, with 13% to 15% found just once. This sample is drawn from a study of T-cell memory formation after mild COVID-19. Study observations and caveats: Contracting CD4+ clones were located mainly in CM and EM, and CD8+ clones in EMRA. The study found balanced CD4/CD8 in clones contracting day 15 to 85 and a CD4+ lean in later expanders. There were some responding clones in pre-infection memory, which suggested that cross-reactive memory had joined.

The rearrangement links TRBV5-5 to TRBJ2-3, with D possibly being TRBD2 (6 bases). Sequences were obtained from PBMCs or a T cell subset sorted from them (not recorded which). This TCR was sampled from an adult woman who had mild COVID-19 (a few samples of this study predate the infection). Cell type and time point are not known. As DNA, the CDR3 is TGTGCCAGCAGCTTCTTGGTCGTGGGGACGGAAGGGAAGATGGGAGGATTT. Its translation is CASSFLVVGTEGKMGGF.